A single sample gave rise to the 8 T cell receptor beta chains below, sequenced in a study of T cells after somatic rescue of genetic block. Measured with immunoSEQ multiplex PCR; TCRdb has only the in-frame clones, and not every one. The repertoire consists of about 110,000 clones, with 75% to 95% occurring once and the leading ten covering about 1.5%. The sample consisted of peripheral blood mononuclear cells (PBMCs). Receptor source: a woman between 18 and 29 years old.

The rearrangement links TRBV2 to TRBJ1-2; maybe TRBD1 (6 bases). From germline, CDR1 is SNHLY and CDR2 FYNNEI. V dropped 1 base and J dropped 6 bases, with 12 bases sitting between them. This CDR3 comprises 14 residues. Here the CDR3 DNA reads TGTGCCAGCAGTGAAGTAACAGGGCGGGATGGCTACACCTTC. Its translation: CASSEVTGRDGYTF.

This clone was recorded only once. This sequence joins TRBV29-1 and TRBJ2-7, with TRBD2 identical over 7 bases. Germline assignment: CDR1 SQVTM and CDR2 ANQGSEA. J was trimmed by 4 bases and V by 6 bases; bases with no gene match: 3. This CDR3 is 11 amino acids long. The CDR3 DNA reads TGCAGCGTGGGGGGGAGTTACGAGCAGTACTTC. Translation: CSVGGSYEQYF.

V usage is TRBV11-3 and J usage is TRBJ2-5, with a possible D match to TRBD2 (5 bases). The V gene lost 1 base and the J gene lost 4 bases, with 10 bases spanning the gap. The CDR3 runs 14 residues. Germline V gives CDR1 SGHNT, CDR2 YENEEA. CDR3 DNA: TGTGCCAGCAGCTTAGTTGAGGGAACAGAGACCCAGTACTTC. Protein product: CASSLVEGTETQYF.

The chain uses TRBV7-9 and TRBJ1-2; a possible D gene is TRBD1 (6 bases). Germline values: CDR1 SEHNR, CDR2 FQNEAQ (reference sequence). The CDR3 extends over 17 amino acids. V lost 4 bases, J lost 0 bases, and 18 bases lay in between. The CDR3 protein is CASSSNRRTDANYGYTF. The DNA of the CDR3 is TGTGCCAGCAGCTCGAATAGAAGGACAGACGCTAACTATGGCTACACCTTC.

The chain links TRBV6-1 to TRBJ2-7, with 8 bases fitting TRBD2. The germline V gene has CDR1 MNHNS and CDR2 SASEGT. The CDR3 covers 13 residues. The junction had 6 bases not matched to a gene; V was cut back by 8 bases and J by 3 bases. This chain's CDR3 is CASLSGAFYEQYF. DNA for the CDR3: TGTGCCAGCCTTAGCGGGGCCTTCTACGAGCAGTACTTC.

This chain links TRBV4-3 with TRBJ2-7; TRBD2 aligns across 11 bases. CDR3 size: 16 residues. Germline CDR1 reads LGHNA; CDR2 reads YSLEER. After removal of 3 bases from V and 3 bases from J, the junction contained 7 bases not matched to a gene. CDR3: CASSHETSGADYEQYF. CDR3 nucleotides: TGCGCCAGCAGCCATGAGACTAGCGGGGCGGACTACGAGCAGTACTTC.

This clone was observed once. The rearrangement joins TRBV19 to TRBJ1-1, with D tentatively TRBD1 (6 bases). The CDR3 has 14 residues. Germline V gene data show CDR1 as LNHDA and CDR2 as SQIVND (reference sequence). The germline V and J ends were trimmed by 4 bases and 10 bases, with 19 bases remaining between them. For the CDR3, the DNA is TGTGCCAGTAGTACTGGGGCGGCCAGGGGTCGAGCTTTCTTT. Amino acids: CASSTGAARGRAFF.

The chain links TRBV2 to TRBJ2-1, with D unclear. Germline loops: CDR1 SNHLY, CDR2 FYNNEI. CDR3 length equals 14 residues. V lost 6 bases and J lost 7, with 16 bases in between. The CDR3 here is CASRGSRATNEQFF. CDR3 sequence (DNA): TGTGCCAGCAGGGGAAGCCGGGCCACGAATGAGCAGTTCTTC.